The source of this T cell receptor beta chain is a study of identical twins. TCRdb reprocessed the 5' RACE reads via MiXCR and lists one record per CDR3 protein. The table lists a few hundred thousand distinct CDR3 sequences, 5.5% to 7.5% of them singletons. Trimming cost V 8 bases and J 0 bases, with 13 bases left between them. The CDR3 loop spans 14 amino acids. In germline, CDR1 is SNHLY, CDR2 FYNNEI. These data were likewise used in another study, on T cells expressing NK-cell markers. Per that paper: Serological testing identified seven of the eight sequenced donors as HCMV-seropositive and one as seronegative. Similarly, these clonotypes led the CD3+CD56-NKG2C+ fraction as well in a handful of donors.

The V and J genes are TRBV2 and TRBJ1-1; D is unclear. Sequencing was carried out using CD8+ T cells sorted from blood. This TCR was recovered from a woman aged 18-29 years in good health. The CDR3 here is CASSGPAMNTEAFF. As DNA, the CDR3 is TGTGCCAGCTCGGGTCCGGCTATGAACACTGAAGCTTTCTTT.